These T cell receptor beta chains were read from a single sample in a study of cytomegalovirus exposure and HLA in healthy donors. The data were produced by immunoSEQ multiplex PCR, yet TCRdb's version contains in-frame clones alone and is incomplete. This table has hundreds of thousands of clones, almost 80% appearing once. The sample was PBMCs. The receptor source for this set is a male donor in good health and CMV-seronegative. The CDR3 runs from the conserved cysteine through the conserved F or W. D genes are given only for firm matches. Clone size is shown for a subset of rows, as once, few, many or a class of expanded clone.

j_gene: TRBJ2-7; d_gene: TRBD1; abundance: -; v_gene: TRBV7-2; CDR3nt: TGTGCCAGCGTGGCCGGGACAGGGCAGTACGAGCAGTACTTC; CDR3aa: CASVAGTGQYEQYF
j_gene: TRBJ1-5; d_gene: TRBD1; abundance: few; v_gene: TRBV28; CDR3nt: TGTGCCATGGCCCCGGGACAGGACAATCAGCCCCAGCATTTT; CDR3aa: CAMAPGQDNQPQHF
j_gene: TRBJ2-7; d_gene: -; abundance: -; v_gene: TRBV7-9; CDR3nt: TGTGCCAGCAGTTCCGACCTGAGGGAGCAGTACTTC; CDR3aa: CASSSDLREQYF
j_gene: TRBJ1-1; d_gene: -; abundance: once; v_gene: TRBV9; CDR3nt: TGTGCCAGCAGCGTAGAGGCGGGGGGGTACACTGAAGCTTTCTTT; CDR3aa: CASSVEAGGYTEAFF
j_gene: TRBJ2-7; d_gene: TRBD1; abundance: -; v_gene: TRBV4-3; CDR3nt: TGCGCCAGCAGCCAGTGGACAGGGGTCGAGCAGTACTTC; CDR3aa: CASSQWTGVEQYF
j_gene: TRBJ1-2; d_gene: TRBD1; abundance: -; v_gene: TRBV4-2; CDR3nt: TGTGCCAGCAGCCAAGATGGGACAGGGGGCCTAAACTATGGCTACACCTTC; CDR3aa: CASSQDGTGGLNYGYTF
j_gene: TRBJ2-1; d_gene: TRBD2; abundance: -; v_gene: TRBV4-3; CDR3nt: TGCGCCAGCAGCCAAGCCCCCCCAATAGCGGGCTCCTACAATGAGCAGTTCTTC; CDR3aa: CASSQAPPIAGSYNEQFF
j_gene: TRBJ2-5; d_gene: TRBD2; abundance: -; v_gene: TRBV11-3; CDR3nt: TGTGCCAGCAGCTTAGGGAGGCGGGAGACTCAAGAAGAGACCCAGTACTTC; CDR3aa: CASSLGRRETQEETQYF
j_gene: TRBJ2-1; d_gene: TRBD1; abundance: -; v_gene: TRBV18; CDR3nt: TGTGCCAGCTCACCATCAGGGGACAGATACAATGAGCAGTTCTTC; CDR3aa: CASSPSGDRYNEQFF
j_gene: TRBJ2-7; d_gene: -; abundance: -; v_gene: TRBV28; CDR3nt: TGTGCCAGCAGTTTCCCCCACAGGGACCAGTACTTC; CDR3aa: CASSFPHRDQYF
j_gene: TRBJ2-4; d_gene: -; abundance: -; v_gene: TRBV28; CDR3nt: TGTGCCAGCAGTTTATACTCGAGGAACATTCAGTACTTC; CDR3aa: CASSLYSRNIQYF
j_gene: TRBJ2-1; d_gene: -; abundance: -; v_gene: TRBV7-9; CDR3nt: TGTGCCAGCAGCTTAGAAGGGGAAAGGTTCTTC; CDR3aa: CASSLEGERFF
j_gene: TRBJ2-3; d_gene: TRBD2; abundance: once; v_gene: TRBV6-4; CDR3nt: TGTGCCAGCAGTGACGGAGTCGGCGCGGGGGGCTCAGATACGCAGTATTTT; CDR3aa: CASSDGVGAGGSDTQYF
j_gene: TRBJ2-1; d_gene: TRBD2; abundance: -; v_gene: TRBV11-3; CDR3nt: TGTGCCAGCAGCTTAGGGACTAGCGCCCACTACAATGAGCAGTTCTTC; CDR3aa: CASSLGTSAHYNEQFF
j_gene: TRBJ1-5; d_gene: TRBD1; abundance: -; v_gene: TRBV28; CDR3nt: TGTGCCAGCAGAATGGGGGACAGGACCGATCAGCCCCAGCATTTT; CDR3aa: CASRMGDRTDQPQHF
j_gene: TRBJ2-2; d_gene: -; abundance: few; v_gene: TRBV7-9; CDR3nt: TGTGCCAGCAGCCTGTCCGGGGAGCTGTTTTTT; CDR3aa: CASSLSGELFF
j_gene: TRBJ2-1; d_gene: TRBD2; abundance: -; v_gene: TRBV4-3; CDR3nt: TGCGCCAGCAGCCAAGATTACGGAGCGGGAGTTCTCGACAATGAGCAGTTCTTC; CDR3aa: CASSQDYGAGVLDNEQFF
j_gene: TRBJ1-2; d_gene: -; abundance: -; v_gene: TRBV30; CDR3nt: TGTGCCTGTAGGAAGGACACCATCGATGGCTACACCTTC; CDR3aa: CACRKDTIDGYTF
j_gene: TRBJ2-5; d_gene: TRBD2; abundance: -; v_gene: TRBV5-1; CDR3nt: TGCGCCAGCAGCTTGTTTCTAGCGGGAGGGCCGGGGGAGACCCAGTACTTC; CDR3aa: CASSLFLAGGPGETQYF
j_gene: TRBJ1-1; d_gene: -; abundance: once; v_gene: TRBV30; CDR3nt: TGTGCCTGGAGTTCGCCAGGGCAAATGAACACTGAAGCTTTCTTT; CDR3aa: CAWSSPGQMNTEAFF
j_gene: TRBJ2-5; d_gene: -; abundance: many; v_gene: TRBV5-1; CDR3nt: TGCGCCAGCAGCTTGGGGGACTTGGGCGGAGAGACCCAGTACTTC; CDR3aa: CASSLGDLGGETQYF
j_gene: TRBJ2-1; d_gene: -; abundance: -; v_gene: TRBV4-2; CDR3nt: TGTGCCAGCAGCCAAGATCTAGAGGGAGGCTCCTACAATGAGCAGTTCTTC; CDR3aa: CASSQDLEGGSYNEQFF
j_gene: TRBJ1-1; d_gene: -; abundance: -; v_gene: TRBV7-9; CDR3nt: TGTGCCAGCAGCTTAGTAGGTCAGGGGACTGAAGCTTTCTTT; CDR3aa: CASSLVGQGTEAFF
j_gene: TRBJ2-7; d_gene: -; abundance: -; v_gene: TRBV18; CDR3nt: TGTGCCAGCTCGGGCTATACCTACGAGCAGTACTTC; CDR3aa: CASSGYTYEQYF
j_gene: TRBJ2-7; d_gene: -; abundance: -; v_gene: TRBV14; CDR3nt: TGTGCCAGCAGCCAAGCCCTATGGAGGGAGCAGTACTTC; CDR3aa: CASSQALWREQYF
j_gene: TRBJ2-1; d_gene: -; abundance: -; v_gene: TRBV5-1; CDR3nt: TGCGCCAGCAGCCTCGGACAGGTTGGGGGGAACAATGAGCAGTTCTTC; CDR3aa: CASSLGQVGGNNEQFF
j_gene: TRBJ1-1; d_gene: -; abundance: -; v_gene: TRBV5-1; CDR3nt: TGCGCCAGCAGTCTTGAACCCGGGAACACTGAAGCTTTCTTT; CDR3aa: CASSLEPGNTEAFF
j_gene: TRBJ2-3; d_gene: TRBD2; abundance: -; v_gene: TRBV30; CDR3nt: TGTGCCTGGAGAACCCTAGCGGGAGCAGATACGCAGTATTTT; CDR3aa: CAWRTLAGADTQYF
j_gene: TRBJ2-3; d_gene: TRBD2; abundance: -; v_gene: TRBV6-5; CDR3nt: TGTGCCAGCGGGGGGGTGGGCACTACGCAGTATTTT; CDR3aa: CASGGVGTTQYF
j_gene: TRBJ1-2; d_gene: -; abundance: once; v_gene: TRBV28; CDR3nt: TGTGCCAGCAGCCCGCGTTGGTTGTATGGCTACACCTTC; CDR3aa: CASSPRWLYGYTF
j_gene: TRBJ2-7; d_gene: -; abundance: once; v_gene: TRBV5-4; CDR3nt: TGTGCCAGCAGCTTGGATCACGGCAGGGGCCCCGAGCAGTACTTC; CDR3aa: CASSLDHGRGPEQYF
j_gene: TRBJ2-7; d_gene: -; abundance: once; v_gene: TRBV7-8; CDR3nt: TGTGCCAGCAGCTTAGTAGCCAGGGCCCACGAGCAGTACTTC; CDR3aa: CASSLVARAHEQYF
j_gene: TRBJ2-2; d_gene: TRBD2; abundance: few; v_gene: TRBV7-2; CDR3nt: TGTGCCAGCAGCTCACGAGAGGGGGGACTAGCGGTTACCGGGGAGCTGTTTTTT; CDR3aa: CASSSREGGLAVTGELFF
j_gene: TRBJ2-1; d_gene: -; abundance: -; v_gene: TRBV18; CDR3nt: TGTGCCAGCTCACCACGAGACATAATCTCCTACAATGAGCAGTTCTTC; CDR3aa: CASSPRDIISYNEQFF
j_gene: TRBJ2-3; d_gene: -; abundance: -; v_gene: TRBV19; CDR3nt: TGTGCCAGTAGTATACGGGGGGCCGGCGATACGCAGTATTTT; CDR3aa: CASSIRGAGDTQYF
j_gene: TRBJ2-6; d_gene: -; abundance: -; v_gene: TRBV2; CDR3nt: TGTGCCAGCAGTGGCCTAACTGACTCTGGGGCCAACGTCCTGACTTTC; CDR3aa: CASSGLTDSGANVLTF
j_gene: TRBJ1-2; d_gene: TRBD1; abundance: -; v_gene: TRBV6-5; CDR3nt: TGTGCCAGCAGTTATGGGGAGACAGGGAATGGCTACACCTTC; CDR3aa: CASSYGETGNGYTF
j_gene: TRBJ2-7; d_gene: -; abundance: -; v_gene: TRBV19; CDR3nt: TGTGCCAGTAGTATAGGTAACGAGCAGTACTTC; CDR3aa: CASSIGNEQYF
j_gene: TRBJ2-5; d_gene: -; abundance: -; v_gene: TRBV28; CDR3nt: TGTGCCAGCAGTAGGGGACAGCGGGAAGAGACCCAGTACTTC; CDR3aa: CASSRGQREETQYF
j_gene: TRBJ2-1; d_gene: -; abundance: few; v_gene: TRBV11-1; CDR3nt: TGTGCCAGCAGCCAGCGGCAGTACAATGAGCAGTTCTTC; CDR3aa: CASSQRQYNEQFF